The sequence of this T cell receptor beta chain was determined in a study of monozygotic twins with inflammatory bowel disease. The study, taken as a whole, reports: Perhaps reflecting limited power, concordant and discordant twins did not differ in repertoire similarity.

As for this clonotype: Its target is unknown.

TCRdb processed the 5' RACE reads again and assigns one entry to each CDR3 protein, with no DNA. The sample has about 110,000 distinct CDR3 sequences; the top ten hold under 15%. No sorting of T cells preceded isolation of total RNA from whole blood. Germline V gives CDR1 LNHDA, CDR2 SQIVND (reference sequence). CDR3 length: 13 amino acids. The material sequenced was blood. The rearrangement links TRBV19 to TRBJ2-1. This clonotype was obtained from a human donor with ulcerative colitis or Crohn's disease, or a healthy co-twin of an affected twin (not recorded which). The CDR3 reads CASISDSYNEQFF.